The 25 T cell receptor beta chains given below trace back to one sample, sequenced in a study of blood T cell repertoires in COVID-19. Sequencing used immunoSEQ multiplex PCR; TCRdb keeps in-frame clones, though not all of them. Of about 70,000 clones in the sample, roughly 86% were seen once. Material: peripheral blood. The receptors here all came from a man aged 65-85 years with active COVID-19.

The chain couples TRBV2 to TRBJ2-3, with a possible D match to TRBD1 (5 bases). Germline assignment: CDR1 SNHLY and CDR2 FYNNEI. The CDR3 extends over 15 amino acids. V shed 3 bases and J shed 0 bases, with 10 bases lying between them. CDR3 in amino acids: CASSDLGASTDTQYF. As DNA, the CDR3 is TGTGCCAGCAGTGACCTAGGGGCCAGCACAGATACGCAGTATTTT.

The table lists this clone with a few counts. The chain links TRBV24-1 to TRBJ2-7; TRBD1 might be the D (6 bases). Per germline, CDR1 KGHDR and CDR2 SFDVKD. V lost 4 bases and J 1 base, leaving 13 bases between the germline ends. This CDR3 spans 15 amino acids. CDR3 in amino acids: CATSDHRVGSYEQYF. In nucleotides, the CDR3 is TGTGCCACCAGTGACCACAGGGTAGGGTCCTACGAGCAGTACTTC.

The chain combines TRBV19 with TRBJ2-5; 15 nucleotides match TRBD2. The V gene end was trimmed by 3 bases and the J gene end by 5 bases; junction bases not matched to a gene: 4. Germline V gives CDR1 LNHDA, CDR2 SQIVND (reference sequence). The CDR3 totals 16 residues. The CDR3 nucleotides are TGTGCCAGTAGTATCGGACTAGCGGGAGGGGGCGAGACCCAGTACTTC. Amino acids: CASSIGLAGGGETQYF.

In this sample, this clone turned up a few times. The sample contains more than one DNA sequence encoding this CDR3. The V gene is TRBV5-6, the J gene TRBJ2-2; D gene unclear. Trimming pared 0 bases from V and 4 bases from J, leaving 4 bases between. Germline lookup yields CDR1 SGHDT and CDR2 YYEEEE. This CDR3 has 13 residues. CDR3 sequence (DNA): TGTGCCAGCAGCTTGGGGCCCACCGGGGAGCTGTTTTTT. Its protein product is CASSLGPTGELFF.

V gene TRBV7-2 combines with J gene TRBJ2-7; 7 nucleotides align to TRBD1. The V gene's germline CDR1 is SGHTA and CDR2 FQGNSA. There are 12 residues in the CDR3. Germline trimming cut 5 bases from V and 4 bases from J; bases unmatched to any gene: 2. CDR3 amino acids: CASSPGQYEQYF. The DNA for the CDR3 is TGTGCCAGCAGCCCGGGACAGTACGAGCAGTACTTC.

CDR3 nucleotides: TGTGCCAGCAGCCAGGGCAGACTAGCGGGAGGGGGGCAGTATTTT. Encoded protein: CASSQGRLAGGGQYF. The chain uses TRBV4-2 and TRBJ2-3, with 14 bases lining up with TRBD2. V shed 3 bases, J shed 11 bases, and the junction held 7 bases outside the gene matches. This CDR3 spans 15 amino acids. Germline V gives CDR1 LGHNA, CDR2 YNFKEQ.

The chain links TRBV30 to TRBJ1-6; D remains ambiguous. This CDR3 comprises 14 residues. The V end was cut by 0 bases, the J end by 8 bases, with 11 bases between. The germline V gene has CDR1 GTSNPN and CDR2 SVGIG (reference sequence). In nucleotides, the CDR3 is TGTGCCTGGAGTGTCGGGAGTGGCGATTCACCCCTCCACTTT. Its protein product is CAWSVGSGDSPLHF.

The V and J genes are TRBV6-5 and TRBJ1-2; D might be TRBD1 (6 bases). In germline, CDR1 is MNHEY, CDR2 SVGAGI. V was shortened by 7 bases and J by 2 bases, with 14 bases between the two germline ends. This CDR3 region has 14 residues. The DNA for the CDR3 is TGTGCCAGCACCCCGGGGGGCATGAACTATGGCTACACCTTC. This sequence encodes CASTPGGMNYGYTF.

The rearrangement uses TRBV28 and TRBJ1-3; a weak D match, TRBD1 (5 bases). Trimming pared 6 bases from V and 0 bases from J, leaving 18 bases between. This CDR3 is 17 amino acids long. Germline lookup yields CDR1 MDHEN and CDR2 SYDVKM. DNA for the CDR3: TGTGCCAGCAGCCGCCCCACAGGACATAGCTCTGGAAACACCATATATTTT. This translates into CASSRPTGHSSGNTIYF.

The rearrangement uses TRBV11-3 and TRBJ2-1; 14 positions match TRBD2. Trimming took 5 bases from V and 2 from J; bases not matched to a gene: 2. Germline V gene sequence: CDR1 SGHNT, CDR2 YENEEA. CDR3 size: 16 residues. The CDR3 sequence is CASSRGLAGAYNEQFF. The CDR3 DNA is TGTGCCAGCAGCAGGGGACTAGCGGGAGCCTACAATGAGCAGTTCTTC.

The CDR3, as DNA: TGTGCCAGCAGCCCCGGGACAGGGGACGACGAGCAGTACTTC. Translated, it gives CASSPGTGDDEQYF. This chain joins TRBV3-1 (or the pseudogene TRBV3-2) and TRBJ2-7; TRBD1 matches at 10 bases. CDR3 length: 14 residues. Germline CDR1 is LGHDT and CDR2 is YNNKEL (reference sequence). V was pared by 4 bases and J by 5 bases, with 5 bases of the junction left unmatched.

The chain is built from TRBV11-2 and TRBJ2-7; 14 bases are a match to TRBD2. Looked up from germline, CDR1 is SGHAT and CDR2 is FQNNGV. Germline trimming cut 1 base from V and 3 bases from J; bases unmatched to any gene: 5. The CDR3 extends over 17 amino acids. As DNA, the CDR3 is TGTGCCAGCAGCTTAGGTGGGACTAGCGGGAGACACTACGAGCAGTACTTC. Its protein product is CASSLGGTSGRHYEQYF.

A single count supports this clone. V gene TRBV7-9 combines with J gene TRBJ2-1; no reliable D call. The germline V gene encodes CDR1 SEHNR and CDR2 FQNEAQ (reference sequence). Deletions cut 1 base from V and 10 bases from J, with 8 bases between. The CDR3 covers 12 residues. The CDR3 DNA follows: TGTGCCAGCAGCTTAGTCTGGCAGGAGCAGTTCTTC. This encodes CASSLVWQEQFF.

This clone has a single count. The gene calls are TRBV11-3 and TRBJ2-7, with D perhaps matching TRBD1 (5 bases). CDR3 length: 14 residues. V was shortened by 1 base and J by 0 bases, with 7 bases between the two germline ends. CDR1 and CDR2 from the germline V gene are SGHNT and YENEEA. Here the CDR3 reads CASSLVRVSYEQYF. DNA of the CDR3: TGTGCCAGCAGCTTAGTCAGGGTCTCCTACGAGCAGTACTTC. The full variable domain, rest sourced from reference TRBV11-3 and TRBJ2-7, is EAGVVQSPRYKIIEKKQPVAFWCNPISGHNTLYWYLQNLGQGPELLIRYENEEAVDDSQLPKDRFSAERLKGVDSTLKIQPAELGDSAVYLCASSLVRVSYEQYFGPGTRLTVT.

V and J are TRBV7-9 and TRBJ2-2, with 8 bases aligning to TRBD1. The CDR3 runs to 17 residues. Germline values: CDR1 SEHNR, CDR2 FQNEAQ (reference sequence). V was pared by 1 base and J by 0 bases, with 4 bases of the junction left unmatched. CDR3 sequence: CASSLGKGQANTGELFF. CDR3 bases: TGTGCCAGCAGCTTAGGGAAGGGACAGGCGAACACCGGGGAGCTGTTTTTT.

The chain combines TRBV7-2 with TRBJ1-4, with D maybe TRBD1 (5 bases). CDR3 size: 16 residues. Germline CDR1 and CDR2: SGHTA and FQGNSA. V was cut by 7 bases and J by 2 bases, with 17 bases left in between. For the CDR3, the DNA is TGTGCCAGCACCTGGGGAGGGGTTGGGACTAATGAAAAACTGTTTTTT. Protein sequence: CASTWGGVGTNEKLFF. Supplemented by reference TRBV7-2 and TRBJ1-4, the full variable domain reads GAGVSQSPSNKVTEKGKDVELRCDPISGHTALYWYRQSLGQGLEFLIYFQGNSAPDKSGLPSDRFSAERTGGSVSTLTIQRTQQEDSAVYLCASTWGGVGTNEKLFFGSGTQLSVL.

The chain joins TRBV3-1 (or the pseudogene TRBV3-2) to TRBJ2-1; D is perhaps TRBD2 (6 bases). The CDR3 consists of 13 residues. CDR1 LGHDT and CDR2 YNNKEL come from the germline V gene (reference sequence). Trimming stripped 4 bases from V and 10 bases from J, with 14 bases between. In DNA, the CDR3 is TGTGCCAGCAGCCTCACCGGGACTGGGGAGCAGTTCTTC. Residues: CASSLTGTGEQFF.

The V call is TRBV19, the J call TRBJ1-6, with 8 bases matching TRBD1. This CDR3 spans 17 amino acids. After removal of 6 bases from V and 6 bases from J, the junction contained 13 bases not matched to a gene. The germline CDR1 and CDR2 sequences are LNHDA and SQIVND (reference sequence). As DNA, the CDR3 is TGTGCCAGTAGCAGCCTTCCGGGACAGGCGGGTAATTCACCCCTCCACTTT. This encodes CASSSLPGQAGNSPLHF.

DNA of the CDR3: TGCGCCAGCCGGGGGGTCCCGGGGGCGCGGGGCACAGATACGCAGTATTTT. Its protein product is CASRGVPGARGTDTQYF. The V gene is TRBV5-1, the J gene TRBJ2-3; D may be TRBD2 (7 bases). In germline, CDR1 is SGHRS, CDR2 YFSETQ. This CDR3 has 17 residues. Trimming left V 7 bases short and J 1 base short, with 22 bases between.

This chain links TRBV9 with TRBJ1-2; 8 bases align to TRBD1. CDR3 length: 15 residues. After removal of 0 bases from V and 3 bases from J, the junction contained 4 bases not matched to a gene. Germline V lookup: CDR1 SGDLS, CDR2 YYNGEE. Here the CDR3 DNA reads TGTGCCAGCAGCGTAGAAGGACAGGGTCACTATGGCTACACCTTC. Residues: CASSVEGQGHYGYTF.

This clone appeared once. CDR3 coding DNA: TGCAGCGTTGGAGTACGGGACAGTCTGAACACTGAAGCTTTCTTT. Translation: CSVGVRDSLNTEAFF. J is TRBJ1-1 and V is TRBV29-1, with TRBD1 matching over 7 bases. Germline V gene sequence: CDR1 SQVTM, CDR2 ANQGSEA. V shed 4 bases, J shed 0 bases, and the junction held 8 bases outside the gene matches. This CDR3 has 15 residues.

This clone turned up a few times. The J gene is TRBJ2-7, the V gene TRBV29-1, with 7 bases identical to TRBD2. The V gene's germline CDR1 is SQVTM and CDR2 ANQGSEA. Germline trimming cut 4 bases from V and 3 bases from J; bases unmatched to any gene: 0. The CDR3 is made up of 11 amino acids. The CDR3 DNA sequence: TGCAGCGTTGGGGAGGGCTACGAGCAGTACTTC. Its protein product is CSVGEGYEQYF.

The rearrangement joins TRBV30 to TRBJ2-7; possibly TRBD1 for D (6 bases). The germline V and J ends were trimmed by 4 bases and 4 bases, with 14 bases remaining between them. The CDR3 is made up of 13 amino acids. Germline CDR1 reads GTSNPN; CDR2 reads SVGIG (reference sequence). Here the CDR3 reads CAWTVGTKYEQYF. Here the CDR3 DNA reads TGTGCCTGGACCGTGGGGACAAAGTACGAGCAGTACTTC.

V usage is TRBV15 and J usage is TRBJ2-5; the D gene is possibly TRBD1 (6 bases). This CDR3 has 15 residues. Trimming took 5 bases from V and 8 from J, leaving 21 bases between them. Germline V gene data show CDR1 as LNHNV and CDR2 as YYDKDF (reference sequence). The CDR3 protein is CATSPLGAARGTQYF. The CDR3 DNA is TGTGCCACCAGCCCCTTGGGGGCGGCTCGGGGAACCCAGTACTTC.

V is TRBV7-3 and J is TRBJ2-7, with 10 positions matching TRBD1. The CDR3 spans 14 residues. CDR1 SGHTA and CDR2 FQGTGA come from the germline V gene. Losses at the gene ends were 4 bases for V and 5 bases for J; bases not matched to a gene: 5. For the CDR3, the DNA is TGTGCCAGCAGCTCTGGACAGGGGGGGAACGAGCAGTACTTC. Translating it yields CASSSGQGGNEQYF.